These T cell receptor beta chains were read from a single sample in a study of blood T cell repertoires in COVID-19. Assay: immunoSEQ multiplex PCR; the TCRdb copy retains only in-frame clones and omits some. Found here are about 300,000 clones, approximately 91% of them singletons; the top ten hold roughly 9.1%. Specimen: peripheral blood. The receptors here all came from a man between 18 and 29 years old with active or convalescent COVID-19. CDR3s include the opening cysteine and the closing phenylalanine or tryptophan. The D gene is left open where the match is weak. Clone size is stated in some rows and not others, as once, few, many or a class when expanded.

TRBV7-6	-	-	TRBJ2-1	15	CASSPAELSYNEQFF	TGTGCCAGCAGTCCAGCGGAGCTCTCCTACAATGAGCAGTTCTTC
TRBV19	-	once	TRBJ2-1	12	CASSGVVNEQFF	TGTGCCAGTAGCGGGGTAGTCAATGAGCAGTTCTTC
TRBV9	-	-	TRBJ1-2	13	CASSPDRNYGYTF	TGTGCCAGCAGCCCAGACAGAAACTATGGCTACACCTTC
TRBV11-1	TRBD2	-	TRBJ2-5	14	CASSLAGGSETQYF	TGTGCCAGCAGCTTAGCCGGGGGGTCGGAGACCCAGTACTTC
TRBV20-1	TRBD2	few	TRBJ2-5	18	CSASAGTSGESVQETQYF	TGCAGTGCGAGTGCCGGGACTAGCGGGGAATCGGTCCAAGAGACCCAGTACTTC
TRBV3-1/TRBV3-2	TRBD2	-	TRBJ2-7	14	CASSLHGGGNEQYF	TGTGCCAGCAGCTTGCACGGGGGAGGGAACGAGCAGTACTTC
TRBV5-5	-	-	TRBJ2-2	16	CASSLLSLRNTGELFF	TGTGCCAGCAGCTTGTTGTCTCTGAGGAACACCGGGGAGCTGTTTTTT
TRBV6-2/TRBV6-3	TRBD1	-	TRBJ1-2	13	CASSIQGALGYTF	TGTGCCAGCAGTATACAGGGGGCGCTTGGCTACACCTTC
TRBV10-1	TRBD1	few	TRBJ2-7	15	CASSDPGTGRYEQYF	TGCGCCAGCAGTGACCCCGGGACAGGGCGGTACGAGCAGTACTTC
TRBV10-1	-	-	TRBJ2-1	14	CASSREFSYNEQFF	TGCGCCAGCTCTCGGGAGTTTTCCTACAATGAGCAGTTCTTC
TRBV19	TRBD1	-	TRBJ1-2	15	CASKDRGHAGYGYTF	TGTGCCAGTAAGGACAGGGGCCACGCGGGGTATGGCTACACCTTC
TRBV19	TRBD1	once	TRBJ1-2	13	CASSRGTGQGYTF	TGTGCCAGTAGCCGGGGGACAGGGCAGGGCTACACCTTC
TRBV4-3	TRBD2	-	TRBJ2-3	15	CASSQESGESDTQYF	TGCGCCAGCAGCCAAGAAAGCGGGGAATCAGATACGCAGTATTTT
TRBV7-9	-	few	TRBJ1-5	13	CASSEGGNQPQHF	TGTGCCAGCAGCGAAGGGGGCAATCAGCCCCAGCATTTT
TRBV5-5	-	-	TRBJ1-1	19	CASSYPPHVRVEENTEAFF	TGTGCCAGCAGCTATCCACCTCACGTTAGGGTGGAGGAGAACACTGAAGCTTTCTTT
TRBV7-9	TRBD2	-	TRBJ2-1	15	CASSLSGGAYNEQFF	TGTGCCAGCAGCCTTAGCGGGGGGGCCTACAATGAGCAGTTCTTC
TRBV6-1	TRBD1	-	TRBJ1-2	11	CASRDRVDYTF	TGTGCCAGTCGGGACAGGGTTGACTACACCTTC
TRBV7-8	-	few	TRBJ1-1	12	CASGEGGAEAFF	TGTGCCAGCGGGGAGGGCGGCGCTGAAGCTTTCTTT
TRBV5-5	TRBD1	-	TRBJ2-3	15	CASSLRDRGGDTQYF	TGTGCCAGCAGCCTCCGTGACAGGGGGGGAGATACGCAGTATTTT
TRBV7-7	TRBD1	-	TRBJ2-1	15	CASSLGAGGRNEQFF	TGTGCCAGCAGCTTAGGGGCAGGGGGCCGCAATGAGCAGTTCTTC
TRBV10-1	-	-	TRBJ2-7	17	CASSPGPGHPLHHEQYF	TGCGCCAGCAGCCCTGGACCGGGACACCCTCTACACCACGAGCAGTACTTC
TRBV7-9	TRBD1	once	TRBJ1-2	15	CASSLGQGATYGYTF	TGTGCCAGCAGCTTGGGACAGGGGGCAACCTATGGCTACACCTTC
TRBV7-2	TRBD1	-	TRBJ1-2	14	CASSHSPGQGGYTF	TGTGCCAGCAGCCATAGCCCCGGACAGGGGGGCTACACCTTC
TRBV6-5	-	-	TRBJ1-4	15	CASSYDMVAQEKLFF	TGTGCCAGCAGTTATGATATGGTGGCACAAGAAAAACTGTTTTTT
TRBV11-2	-	-	TRBJ2-4	17	CASSLDWELLAKNIQYF	TGTGCCAGCAGCTTAGATTGGGAGTTGCTAGCCAAAAACATTCAGTACTTC
TRBV9	TRBD1	-	TRBJ2-7	14	CASSEGRTGKKQYF	TGTGCCAGCAGCGAAGGACGGACAGGGAAAAAGCAGTACTTC
TRBV23-1	-	-	TRBJ2-1	15	CASRVRTGSYNEQFF	TGCGCCAGCCGGGTCAGGACTGGGTCCTACAATGAGCAGTTCTTC
TRBV6-6	-	-	TRBJ1-5	21	CASSKRRTGWEWEYSNQPQHF	TGTGCCAGCAGCAAAAGACGAACGGGTTGGGAGTGGGAATATAGCAATCAGCCCCAGCATTTT
TRBV10-2	-	-	TRBJ1-1	15	CASSEWAARNTEAFF	TGCGCCAGCAGTGAATGGGCAGCCAGAAACACTGAAGCTTTCTTT
TRBV13	-	-	TRBJ2-1	12	CASSLGDNEQFF	TGTGCCAGCAGCTTAGGCGACAATGAGCAGTTCTTC
TRBV24-1	-	once	TRBJ1-3	16	CATSDNTGFGGNTIYF	TGTGCCACCAGTGATAACACAGGGTTTGGGGGAAACACCATATATTTT
TRBV9	-	-	TRBJ1-2	14	CASSALRESYGYTF	TGTGCCAGCAGCGCACTACGGGAGTCCTATGGCTACACCTTC
TRBV27	TRBD2	-	TRBJ2-1	18	CASSSLAGGPLLMNEQFF	TGTGCCAGCAGTTCACTAGCGGGGGGGCCTCTTTTAATGAATGAGCAGTTCTTC
TRBV7-2	-	few	TRBJ2-1	12	CASSFTGTEQFF	TGTGCCAGCAGTTTTACCGGGACAGAGCAGTTCTTC
TRBV5-1	TRBD1	once	TRBJ2-7	14	CASSTGQGTYEQYF	TGCGCCAGCAGCACGGGACAGGGGACCTACGAGCAGTACTTC
TRBV7-2	-	once	TRBJ1-4	13	CASSFRVSEKLFF	TGTGCCAGCAGCTTCAGGGTTTCGGAAAAACTGTTTTTT
TRBV10-1	TRBD2	-	TRBJ2-1	17	CASSEARLAGDYNEQFF	TGCGCCAGCAGTGAGGCACGACTAGCGGGGGACTACAATGAGCAGTTCTTC
TRBV15	-	-	TRBJ2-7	13	CATSSLRGIEQYF	TGTGCCACCAGCAGTTTAAGGGGAATCGAGCAGTACTTC
TRBV7-9	TRBD2	once	TRBJ2-7	15	CASSLEAGEYYEQYF	TGTGCCAGCAGCTTAGAAGCGGGGGAGTATTACGAGCAGTACTTC
TRBV18	-	-	TRBJ1-2	17	CASSVSTPRTAYYGYTF	TGTGCCAGCAGCGTTAGTACACCAAGGACAGCCTACTATGGCTACACCTTC
TRBV29-1	TRBD2	-	TRBJ2-1	14	CSVVRGGSYNEQFF	TGCAGCGTAGTACGGGGGGGCTCCTACAATGAGCAGTTCTTC
TRBV27	-	-	TRBJ1-2	15	CASSLSQGLNYGYTF	TGTGCCAGCAGTTTATCGCAGGGCTTAAACTATGGCTACACCTTC
TRBV5-1	-	-	TRBJ2-1	17	CASRSTHRGKSYNEQFF	TGCGCCAGCAGATCCACCCACCGGGGGAAGTCCTACAATGAGCAGTTCTTC
TRBV12-3/TRBV12-4	-	once	TRBJ2-7	12	CASSLKLYEQYF	TGTGCCAGCAGCCTCAAACTCTACGAGCAGTACTTC